This T cell receptor (beta chain) was retrieved from a study of blood T cells in healthy people across ages. Combining a sample-barcoded 5' primer with a J-beta primer mix, a second PCR ran for roughly 6 to 12 cycles. A tag from a template-switch adaptor with 12 random nucleotides marked each cDNA molecule. TCRdb called the 5' RACE reads again in MiXCR, with one record for every CDR3 protein. In the table there are 1.5 million to 1.9 million distinct CDR3 sequences, 35% to 45% of which are singletons. This clonotype was found a few times. CDR1 is SQVTM, CDR2 ANQGSEA, per germline. The CDR3 is 12 residues long. Trimming took 5 bases from V and 0 from J, leaving 5 bases between them.

Sequencing used blood. The chain is built from TRBV29-1 and TRBJ2-4; no clear D gene. This TCR came from a woman younger than 35 in good health. CDR3 loop: CSVSVAKNIQYF. The CDR3 DNA reads TGCAGCGTTTCGGTAGCCAAAAACATTCAGTACTTC.